This TCR beta chain was sequenced in a study of CD8+CD57+ T cells in acquired aplastic anemia. Overall study results and limits: With respect to CD8+ Simpson's diversity, patients and controls did not differ significantly.

Individuals selected for sequencing had exhibited CD8+CD57+ cell expansion on flow cytometry. V lost 2 bases to trimming and J lost 7 bases, with 17 bases between them. The CDR3 length is 16 residues. Germline loops: CDR1 ENHRY, CDR2 SYGVKD. This clonotype was seen at least ten times. Antigen: not known. Genomic DNA templated the TCR beta VDJ and CDR3 profiling. TCRdb reprocessed the reads with MiXCR, giving one entry per CDR3 protein. Of around 220,000 distinct CDR3 sequences listed, roughly 45% are singletons. The source is a human donor with aplastic anemia. J is TRBJ2-2 and V is TRBV10-3, with D perhaps being TRBD1 or TRBD2 (5 bases each). Specimen: sorted CD4+, CD8+, or CD8+CD57+ T cells (not recorded which) from PBMCs. In DNA form, the CDR3 reads TGTGCCATCAGTGAGCTGTTGGGGACCCAACTCGGGGAGCTGTTTTTT. Translated: CAISELLGTQLGELFF.